This T cell receptor (beta chain) was recorded in a study of neurological immune-mediated disorders (dated by TCRdb to about 2019). Some background on the complete study: The study compared peripheral blood TCR-beta repertoires of HTLV-I-associated myelopathy (HAM/TSP) patients, multiple sclerosis patients and healthy controls using UMI-based sequencing. The approximately 110 TCR-beta libraries included longitudinal samples, technical triplicates and paired sorted CD4+ and CD8+ T-cell subsets alongside PBMC samples. The cohort was made up of some 70 subjects, consisting of some 15 HAM/TSP patients, roughly 35 multiple sclerosis patients and 20 healthy controls. Overall results and qualifications from the work: TCR clonal expansion was greatest in HAM/TSP patients and smallest in MS patients, who ranked below even healthy controls. Across subjects, expanded clones never shared an identical CDR3 amino acid sequence, which suggests that the TCR-beta repertoires in every group were private.

Healthy controls were blood bank volunteers in Maryland, USA. Unsorted PBMC libraries were generated from 2 million PBMCs stored in RNAlater at -80 °C until RNA extraction. Peripheral blood was subjected to Ficoll-Hypaque density gradient centrifugation to isolate PBMCs, which were then cryopreserved in liquid nitrogen. cDNA was synthesized by template-switch 5'RACE using a primer carrying a 10-nucleotide random unique molecular identifier by which each TCR transcript was tagged. Each sequencing run produced over 180 million TCR-beta sequences covering 15-18 subjects. Total RNA was extracted with the RNeasy kit. The KAPA Real-time Library Amplification kit was used to amplify TCR-beta VDJ regions with primers for the TCR constant region and the 5'RACE anchor. Sample indexes and Illumina adaptors were added in a first PCR, after which library yield was increased in a second PCR. After Ampure bead purification, the roughly 650 bp TCR product was size-selected on a 2% E-gel SizeSelection system. Library quality was checked on a Bioanalyzer, concentration was measured with Qubit, and libraries were quantified with the Kapa Library Quantification kit before pooling. An Illumina HiSeq 2500 was used to sequence the libraries paired-end at 2 x 150 bp. To increase sequence diversity, roughly 25-31% phiX was spiked into each library pool. The paper's processing steps were these. Quality-filtered reads were processed with the UMI-based MiGEC pipeline, and over 85% of raw TCR sequences were removed by the MiGEC pipeline during error correction. VDJ genes were aligned to IMGT germline references, and each clonotype was defined by a unique CDR3 amino acid sequence together with V-J genes. Clonal expansion, Shannon diversity, and CDR3 relatedness (CalcPairwiseDistances, ClusterSamples) were evaluated with VDJtools, and phylogenetic trees were built with CLCbio workbench. Using coefficient-of-variation modelling across technical triplicates, the study counted a clone as expanded if it had at least 8 unique UMIs. TCRdb trimmed public reads at Q25 via fastp, called clones via MiXCR and kept in-frame beta chains. CDR3 protein duplicates are merged, each entry listing the most common genes and DNA. The V and J calls come from TCRdb's annotation, not from the publication. The sample profile shows fewer than 35,000 distinct CDR3 sequences; 4% to 5.5% of them were found once. The ten largest make up under 25% of the sample.

This clonotype was seen ten or more times. The antigen this receptor binds is unknown. There are no base qualities to consult, and no much larger clone falls within one base. The TCR originated in a young man in good health. Sequencing used PBMCs.

The DNA reads TGTGCCAGCAGCTTGCTGTGGCAGGGGGGCTACGAGCAGTACTTC. The resulting protein is CASSLLWQGGYEQYF. The chain is assembled from TRBV7-2 and TRBJ2-7, and the D gene may be TRBD1, 7 bases matching. V was cut back by 3 bases and J by 3 bases, leaving a gap of 15 bases between them. The germline V gene yields SGHTA for CDR1 and FQGNSA for CDR2. The CDR3, from cysteine to phenylalanine, totals 15 residues. CDR3 DNA is the only sequence kept; it has 45 bases, read in frame from the first base.